These 10 T cell receptor beta chains share one sample of origin, sequenced in a study of memory CD4+ T cells and cytomegalovirus serostatus (dated by TCRdb to about 2019). Single viable CD3+CD4+CD8-CD45RO+ cells were sorted as memory CD4+ T cells on a FACSAria II. Library creation used the immunoSEQ multiplex PCR assay. What TCRdb holds here is the immuneACCESS table cut down to in-frame rearrangements. Part of the clones is not present; checked against another copy, under half of the missing clones reflect an unresolved V gene, and the others are unexplained. The sample table shows tens of thousands of clones, and over 75% are seen once. The ten most abundant clones make up under 0.65% of the sample. The sequencing input was memory CD4+ T cells from blood. The source of these receptors is an adult in good health and CMV-seronegative.

V is TRBV12-5 and J is TRBJ2-7; 14 nucleotides agree with TRBD2. There are 15 residues in the CDR3. Germline trimming cut 5 bases from V and 3 bases from J; bases unmatched to any gene: 3. Looked up from germline, CDR1 is LGHNT and CDR2 is FRNRAP. The CDR3, as DNA: TGTGCTAGTGGTCCCGGGACTAGCGGGGGCTACGAGCAGTACTTC. This gives the protein CASGPGTSGGYEQYF.

The V and J genes are TRBV18 and TRBJ1-4; the D gene is possibly TRBD1 (5 bases). Per germline, CDR1 KGHSH and CDR2 LQKENI. V gave up 5 bases and J gave up 4 bases, with 17 bases separating them. CDR3 length: 16 amino acids. CDR3 residues: CASSSLGRGSNEKLFF. In DNA form, the CDR3 reads TGTGCCAGCTCATCTCTGGGAAGGGGCAGTAATGAAAAACTGTTTTTT.

The genes are TRBV7-8 and TRBJ1-5, with TRBD1 matching 10 bases. This CDR3 region has 17 residues. Germline values: CDR1 SGHVS, CDR2 FQNEAQ. Trimming at V came to 5 bases and at J to 2 bases, leaving 9 bases not matched to a gene. The CDR3 spells CASSPKDRGHRNQPQHF. Here the CDR3 DNA reads TGTGCCAGCAGCCCGAAAGACAGGGGGCATCGCAATCAGCCCCAGCATTTT.

This clone occurred once. This chain connects TRBV6-1 to TRBJ1-2; TRBD1 aligns across 7 bases. This CDR3 is built from 14 residues. V gave up 5 bases and J gave up 0 bases; unmatched junction bases: 3. The germline V gene has CDR1 MNHNS and CDR2 SASEGT. CDR3 nucleotide sequence: TGTGCCAGCAGTCCTGGACAGGCTAACTATGGCTACACCTTC. Its translation: CASSPGQANYGYTF.

The chain recombines TRBV5-1 with TRBJ1-6; D is uncertain. The germline V and J ends were trimmed by 5 bases and 6 bases, with 12 bases remaining between them. Germline CDR1 reads SGHRS; CDR2 reads YFSETQ. There are 14 residues in the CDR3. The CDR3 protein is CASRQNLGNSPLHF. The CDR3 DNA reads as TGCGCCAGCAGACAGAACTTGGGTAATTCACCCCTCCACTTT.

This clone showed up just a few times. CDR3 sequence: CASSLVDTAGYGYTF. The DNA of the CDR3 is TGTGCCAGCAGCTTGGTAGATACAGCGGGCTATGGCTACACCTTC. This rearrangement joins TRBV5-5 to TRBJ1-2; D is undetermined. The CDR3 covers 15 residues. V lost 0 bases and J lost 4, with 13 bases in between. In germline, CDR1 is SGHKS, CDR2 YYEKEE (reference sequence).

The rearrangement links TRBV28 to TRBJ1-1; 12 nucleotides agree with TRBD1. Germline V lookup: CDR1 MDHEN, CDR2 SYDVKM. The CDR3 has 16 residues. With 6 bases clipped from V and 11 bases from J, the junction kept 16 bases outside the gene matches. In DNA form, the CDR3 reads TGTGCCAGCAGCCTGATCCGGGGACAGGGGGCGCCGGTGGCTTTCTTT. Protein: CASSLIRGQGAPVAFF.

The chain has TRBV4-2 and TRBJ1-6; D is possibly TRBD1 (6 bases). The CDR3 runs to 14 residues. Germline V CDR1 and CDR2: LGHNA, YNFKEQ. V dropped 2 bases and J dropped 6 bases, with 8 bases sitting between them. CDR3 protein: CASSQPDSNSPLHF. CDR3 DNA sequence: TGTGCCAGCAGCCAACCGGACAGTAATTCACCCCTCCACTTT.

V and J are TRBV27 and TRBJ2-4; the D gene could be TRBD1 or TRBD2 (6 bases each). CDR1 is MNHEY and CDR2 is SMNVEV in the germline V gene (reference sequence). The V and J ends lost 5 bases and 0 bases respectively, with 17 bases between them. CDR3 length equals 17 residues. CDR3 sequence (DNA): TGTGCCAGCAGTACCTCGACGGGGGCCCTAGCCAAAAACATTCAGTACTTC. Encoded protein: CASSTSTGALAKNIQYF.

J is TRBJ1-1 and V is TRBV5-1; TRBD1 might be the D (5 bases). Trimming shortened V by 2 bases and J by 7 bases, and 15 bases separated the two germline ends. The germline gives CDR1 SGHRS, CDR2 YFSETQ. This CDR3 has 14 amino acids. CDR3 region: CASSFGAGIGEAFF. The CDR3 bases are TGCGCCAGCAGCTTTGGGGCCGGAATAGGTGAAGCTTTCTTT.